The 32 T cell receptor beta chains below were found in one sample sequenced in a study of blood T cell repertoires in COVID-19. Only in-frame clones appear in the TCRdb table, and some are missing; sequencing was by immunoSEQ multiplex PCR. The data contain tens of thousands of clones, around 87% of them singletons. Material for sequencing was peripheral blood. The receptors were sampled from a woman over 75 with active or convalescent COVID-19.

The chain is built from TRBV6-5 and TRBJ1-3; D gene unclear. Germline CDR1 MNHEY, CDR2 SVGAGI. V lost 8 bases to trimming and J lost 0 bases, with 5 bases between them. The CDR3 is made up of 12 amino acids. CDR3 loop: CASRSSGNTIYF. CDR3 nucleotides: TGTGCCAGCCGGAGCTCTGGAAACACCATATATTTT.

V gene TRBV19 combines with J gene TRBJ1-4, with TRBD1 matching 7 bases. Germline CDR1 LNHDA, CDR2 SQIVND (reference sequence). This CDR3 contains 16 residues. The trim removed 4 bases at V and 4 bases at J, leaving 9 bases unmatched. The CDR3 bases are TGTGCCAGTAGTACACAGGGGCCCGCGAATAATGAAAAACTGTTTTTT. Its protein is CASSTQGPANNEKLFF.

The chain joins TRBV18 to TRBJ1-3; D ambiguous. From germline, CDR1 is KGHSH and CDR2 LQKENI. The germline V and J ends were trimmed by 6 bases and 6 bases, with 12 bases remaining between them. This CDR3 region has 13 residues. CDR3 DNA sequence: TGTGCCAGCTCCGCAGACAAGCCAAACACCATATATTTT. This gives the protein CASSADKPNTIYF.

For the CDR3, the DNA is TGCGCCAGCAACCAGCGGGCGAACACCGGGGAGCTGTTTTTT. As protein: CASNQRANTGELFF. V is TRBV10-2 and J is TRBJ2-2, with a possible D match to TRBD2 (6 bases). The CDR3 runs 14 residues. Germline V gene sequence: CDR1 WSHSY, CDR2 SAAADI. V was shortened by 7 bases and J by 0 bases, with 9 bases between the two germline ends.

V gene TRBV7-2 combines with J gene TRBJ2-1, with a tentative D call TRBD2 (6 bases). This CDR3 comprises 12 residues. Deletions cut 3 bases from V and 9 bases from J, with 9 bases between. Germline V gene lookup returns CDR1 SGHTA and CDR2 FQGNSA. This CDR3 reads CASSFREPEQFF. CDR3 DNA: TGTGCCAGCAGCTTTCGGGAGCCTGAGCAGTTCTTC.

This chain joins TRBV3-1 (or the pseudogene TRBV3-2) and TRBJ2-3; 10 bases agree with TRBD1. CDR3 length: 13 residues. The V gene end was trimmed by 8 bases and the J gene end by 3 bases; junction bases not matched to a gene: 2. CDR1 and CDR2 from the germline V gene are LGHDT and YNNKEL (reference sequence). Here the CDR3 DNA reads TGTGCCAGCGGGGACAGGGGTACAGATACGCAGTATTTT. This translates into CASGDRGTDTQYF.

The chain has TRBV11-2 and TRBJ2-3, with TRBD2 identical over 8 bases. CDR1 and CDR2 from the germline V gene are SGHAT and FQNNGV. This CDR3 spans 15 amino acids. V was clipped by 5 bases and J by 2 bases; unmatched bases: 6. CDR3 residues: CASSPLGGDTDTQYF. The DNA of the CDR3 is TGTGCCAGCAGCCCGCTCGGGGGGGACACAGATACGCAGTATTTT. Complete variable domain (other parts from reference TRBV11-2 and TRBJ2-3): EAGVAQSPRYKIIEKRQSVAFWCNPISGHATLYWYQQILGQGPKLLIQFQNNGVVDDSQLPKDRFSAERLKGVDSTLKIQPAKLEDSAVYLCASSPLGGDTDTQYFGPGTRLTVL.

This chain joins TRBV6-1 and TRBJ1-2, with unresolved D. The CDR3 is 14 residues long. V lost 1 base to trimming and J lost 4 bases, with 10 bases between them. Germline CDR1 reads MNHNS; CDR2 reads SASEGT. CDR3 region: CASSEGRRFYGYTF. CDR3 DNA sequence: TGTGCCAGCAGTGAAGGCAGGAGGTTCTATGGCTACACCTTC.

This chain uses TRBV30 with TRBJ2-5; D is perhaps TRBD1 (6 bases). In germline, CDR1 is GTSNPN, CDR2 SVGIG (reference sequence). V lost 0 bases to trimming and J lost 5 bases, with 10 bases between them. The CDR3 spans 13 residues. The CDR3 sequence: CAWSVDSGETQYF. The DNA of the CDR3 is TGTGCCTGGAGTGTGGACAGCGGCGAGACCCAGTACTTC.

This chain uses TRBV19 with TRBJ1-5, with D perhaps TRBD1 (5 bases). The CDR3 consists of 15 residues. Germline CDR1 LNHDA, CDR2 SQIVND (reference sequence). V lost 5 bases and J lost 5, with 16 bases in between. The CDR3 sequence is CASSSGGADDQPQHF. CDR3 bases: TGTGCCAGTAGTTCGGGAGGGGCTGACGATCAGCCCCAGCATTTT.

V is TRBV19 and J is TRBJ2-1; a weak D match, TRBD2 (5 bases). Germline V gene data show CDR1 as LNHDA and CDR2 as SQIVND (reference sequence). With 1 base removed from V and 7 bases from J, the gap between germline ends came to 17 bases. The CDR3 runs 16 residues. CDR3: CASSIVGSSNSNEQFF. In DNA form, the CDR3 reads TGTGCCAGTAGTATAGTAGGTTCTAGCAATAGTAATGAGCAGTTCTTC.

As regards this clone: No DNA is shown, since the ends of the CDR3 on it are uncertain; the CDR3 is the one TCRdb lists. This chain links TRBV28 with TRBJ1-4; the table calls TRBD1, which could not be checked here. Looked up from germline, CDR1 is MDHEN and CDR2 is SYDVKM. Termini included, the CDR3 measures 15 amino acids. CDR3: CASSSSGQGNEKLFF.

The chain recombines TRBV7-2 with TRBJ2-2; 9 bases agree with TRBD2. Germline trimming cut 5 bases from V and 0 bases from J; bases unmatched to any gene: 4. Germline lookup yields CDR1 SGHTA and CDR2 FQGNSA. The CDR3 consists of 16 residues. The CDR3 nucleotides read TGTGCCAGCAGCCCGCGACTAGCGGCGAACACCGGGGAGCTGTTTTTT. It encodes CASSPRLAANTGELFF.

The chain recombines TRBV19 with TRBJ1-1, with 9 nucleotides matching TRBD1. CDR1 LNHDA and CDR2 SQIVND come from the germline V gene (reference sequence). The CDR3 sequence is 14 residues long. V shed 4 bases and J 7 bases; nucleotides not matched to a gene: 7. In nucleotides, the CDR3 is TGTGCCAGTAGTACACACCGGGACAGGGATGAAGCTTTCTTT. It specifies CASSTHRDRDEAFF.

This clone has just one count. The chain links TRBV6-6 to TRBJ1-2, with 7 bases aligning to TRBD1. Germline V CDR1 and CDR2: MNHNY, SVGAGI (reference sequence). The length of the CDR3 is 13 residues. The junction had 9 bases not matched to a gene; V was cut back by 6 bases and J by 8 bases. CDR3 in amino acids: CASRADRAKGYTF. CDR3 nucleotides: TGTGCCAGCAGAGCTGACAGGGCCAAAGGCTACACCTTC.

This clone was counted a single time. J is TRBJ1-1 and V is TRBV3-1 (or the pseudogene TRBV3-2), with 9 bases matching TRBD1. After removal of 5 bases from V and 4 bases from J, the junction contained 8 bases not matched to a gene. This CDR3 spans 15 amino acids. The germline V gene has CDR1 LGHDT and CDR2 YNNKEL (reference sequence). The CDR3 DNA follows: TGTGCCAGCAGCAAGACAGGGGGAAGTCGCACTGAAGCTTTCTTT. Protein: CASSKTGGSRTEAFF.

The chain carries TRBV12-3 or TRBV12-4 and TRBJ1-5; D is undetermined. Between the trimmed V and J ends, which lost 5 bases and 9 bases, there was a span of 8 bases. The length of the CDR3 is 11 residues. CDR3 in DNA: TGTGCCAGCAGTCTAAGTCCGCCCCAGCATTTT. As protein: CASSLSPPQHF.

The chain recombines TRBV7-2 with TRBJ2-3, with 8 bases lining up with TRBD2. Looked up from germline, CDR1 is SGHTA and CDR2 is FQGNSA. This CDR3 is built from 16 residues. After removal of 4 bases from V and 6 bases from J, the junction contained 12 bases not matched to a gene. The DNA for the CDR3 is TGTGCCAGCAGCTCCCCGCCCGGGACTAGACTGGATACGCAGTATTTT. This codes for CASSSPPGTRLDTQYF.

The rearrangement uses TRBV4-3 and TRBJ2-5; TRBD1 might be the D (6 bases). Trimming removed 0 bases from V and 2 bases from J, with 10 bases in between. CDR1 is LGHNA and CDR2 is YSLEER in the germline V gene. The CDR3 has 15 residues. The CDR3 spells CASSQDRTDQETQYF. CDR3 in DNA: TGCGCCAGCAGCCAAGATCGGACAGATCAAGAGACCCAGTACTTC.

V usage is TRBV6-1 and J usage is TRBJ2-2, with D possibly being TRBD2 (6 bases). Germline CDR1 and CDR2: MNHNS and SASEGT. The CDR3 length is 16 residues. The V end was cut by 2 bases, the J end by 3 bases, with 13 bases between. The chain's CDR3 is CASSERASVDTGELFF. Here the CDR3 DNA reads TGTGCCAGCAGTGAAAGGGCTAGCGTCGACACCGGGGAGCTGTTTTTT.

CDR3 protein: CASSSAGQAHYEQYF. CDR3 nucleotide sequence: TGTGCCAGCAGCTCCGCAGGCCAGGCTCACTACGAGCAGTACTTC. The V gene is TRBV7-8, the J gene TRBJ2-7; no clear D. The germline V gene encodes CDR1 SGHVS and CDR2 FQNEAQ. This CDR3 is 15 amino acids long. The V and J ends lost 4 bases and 3 bases respectively, with 16 bases between them.

The chain joins TRBV30 to TRBJ2-3; D is possibly TRBD2 (7 bases). Germline CDR1 reads GTSNPN; CDR2 reads SVGIG (reference sequence). This CDR3 is 14 amino acids long. V lost 8 bases and J lost 2, with 17 bases in between. This CDR3 reads CALRGLAATDTQYF. The CDR3 DNA follows: TGTGCCCTGCGGGGGCTAGCAGCCACAGATACGCAGTATTTT.

The chain combines TRBV10-3 with TRBJ1-1, with D unclear. The CDR3 extends over 15 amino acids. Germline loops: CDR1 ENHRY, CDR2 SYGVKD. Trimming shortened V by 2 bases and J by 4 bases, and 14 bases separated the two germline ends. CDR3 DNA sequence: TGTGCCATCAGTGAGATGGTCAGTACAATCACTGAAGCTTTCTTT. It yields the protein CAISEMVSTITEAFF.

This chain links TRBV30 with TRBJ2-7; D possibly corresponds to TRBD2 (6 bases). Germline CDR1 is GTSNPN and CDR2 is SVGIG (reference sequence). The CDR3 consists of 14 residues. Deletions cut 0 bases from V and 2 bases from J, with 11 bases between. CDR3 sequence reads: CAWSVWRGTYEQYF. DNA for the CDR3: TGTGCCTGGAGTGTATGGCGGGGAACCTACGAGCAGTACTTC. Filled out from reference TRBV30 and TRBJ2-7, the complete variable domain reads SQTIHQWPATLVQPVGSPLSLECTVEGTSNPNLYWYRQAAGRGLQLLFYSVGIGQISSEVPQNLSASRPQDRQFILSSKKLLLSDSGFYLCAWSVWRGTYEQYFGPGTRLTVT.

The gene calls are TRBV11-2 and TRBJ1-6, with D unclear. The CDR3 length is 13 residues. Trimming stripped 1 base from V and 11 bases from J, with 9 bases between. From germline, CDR1 is SGHAT and CDR2 FQNNGV. In DNA form, the CDR3 reads TGTGCCAGCAGCTTAGCAACAGAAACACCCCTCCACTTT. It is translated as CASSLATETPLHF.

This clone is classed as medium-sized. The genes are TRBV4-2 and TRBJ2-2; TRBD1 aligns across 10 bases. V lost 5 bases to trimming and J lost 3 bases; unmatched junction nucleotides: 3. The germline V gene has CDR1 LGHNA and CDR2 YNFKEQ. This CDR3 comprises 15 residues. In DNA form, the CDR3 reads TGTGCCAGCAGCTACGGGACAGGGGACACCGGGGAGCTGTTTTTT. Translating gives CASSYGTGDTGELFF.

The genes are TRBV7-2 and TRBJ1-2; D is perhaps TRBD1 (6 bases). The CDR3 runs 13 residues. V lost 5 bases to trimming and J lost 8 bases, with 15 bases between them. The germline gives CDR1 SGHTA, CDR2 FQGNSA. This CDR3 is CASSPGQSGGYTF. The CDR3 nucleotides read TGTGCCAGCAGCCCCGGACAGTCGGGCGGCTACACCTTC. Combining the CDR3 with reference TRBV7-2 and TRBJ1-2 gives the whole variable domain GAGVSQSPSNKVTEKGKDVELRCDPISGHTALYWYRQSLGQGLEFLIYFQGNSAPDKSGLPSDRFSAERTGGSVSTLTIQRTQQEDSAVYLCASSPGQSGGYTFGSGTRLTVV.

The chain employs TRBV10-3 and TRBJ2-5; no definite D call. CDR1 and CDR2 from the germline V gene are ENHRY and SYGVKD. This CDR3 is 14 amino acids long. Trimming took 0 bases from V and 5 from J, leaving 10 bases between them. The CDR3 reads CAISESAGWETQYF. The CDR3 DNA follows: TGTGCCATCAGTGAGTCGGCAGGTTGGGAGACCCAGTACTTC.

This clone showed up just once. This chain joins TRBV7-2 and TRBJ2-3; tentatively, D is TRBD2 (7 bases). The CDR3 contains 16 residues. Trimming removed 2 bases from V and 4 bases from J, with 16 bases in between. Germline loops: CDR1 SGHTA, CDR2 FQGNSA. Here the CDR3 DNA reads TGTGCCAGCAGCTTATTTGGCGGGGGCATTGCAGATACGCAGTATTTT. It encodes CASSLFGGGIADTQYF.

The J gene is TRBJ2-3, the V gene TRBV6-5; 12 bases agree with TRBD2. V trimming: 6 bases; J trimming: 8 bases; junction bases outside the gene matches: 9. Germline V CDR1 and CDR2: MNHEY, SVGAGI. The CDR3 sequence is 15 residues long. CDR3 sequence (DNA): TGTGCCAGCAGGCCTTCTAGCGGGGGGGCAGTTACGCAGTATTTT. Protein: CASRPSSGGAVTQYF.

The rearrangement links TRBV3-1 (or the pseudogene TRBV3-2) to TRBJ1-2, with D maybe TRBD1 (6 bases). The CDR3 is made up of 13 amino acids. Looked up from germline, CDR1 is LGHDT and CDR2 is YNNKEL (reference sequence). V was pared by 2 bases and J by 6 bases, with 10 bases between. CDR3: CASSQNTGNGYTF. CDR3 bases: TGTGCCAGCAGCCAAAATACAGGGAATGGCTACACCTTC.

This clone came up once. The chain recombines TRBV19 with TRBJ2-5, with 14 bases identical to TRBD2. The CDR3 extends over 17 amino acids. The junction had 8 bases not matched to a gene; V was cut back by 3 bases and J by 5 bases. From germline, CDR1 is LNHDA and CDR2 SQIVND (reference sequence). In nucleotides, the CDR3 is TGTGCCAGTAGTATGACTAGCGGGGGGGCGGATGGGGAGACCCAGTACTTC. Amino acids: CASSMTSGGADGETQYF.